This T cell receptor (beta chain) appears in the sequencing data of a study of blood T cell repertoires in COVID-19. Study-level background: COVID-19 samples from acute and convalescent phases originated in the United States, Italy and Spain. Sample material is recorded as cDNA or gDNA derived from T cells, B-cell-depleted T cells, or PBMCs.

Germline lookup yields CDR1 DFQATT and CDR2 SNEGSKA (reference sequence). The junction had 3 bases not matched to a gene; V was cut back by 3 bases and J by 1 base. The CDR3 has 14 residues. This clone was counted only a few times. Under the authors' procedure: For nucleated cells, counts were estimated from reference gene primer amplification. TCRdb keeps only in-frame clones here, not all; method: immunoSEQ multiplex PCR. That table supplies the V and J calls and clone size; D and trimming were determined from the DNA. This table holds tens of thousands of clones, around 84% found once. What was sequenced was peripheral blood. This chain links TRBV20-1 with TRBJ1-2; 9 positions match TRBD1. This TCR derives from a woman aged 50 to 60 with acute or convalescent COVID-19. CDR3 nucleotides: TGCAGTGCTAGTTACAGGGGGCATAACTATGGCTACACCTTC. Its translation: CSASYRGHNYGYTF.